This paragraph reports one T cell receptor (beta chain). The source of the sample is a study of technical replicates of blood from a few donors. The assay was immunoSEQ multiplex PCR, and TCRdb's table has in-frame clones only and misses some. The table lists around 97,000 clones, approximately 94% of them singletons. CDR1 and CDR2 from the germline V gene are MNHNY and SVGAGI (reference sequence). Trimming left V 2 bases short and J 7 bases short, with 11 bases between. The CDR3 loop spans 14 amino acids. This receptor was taken from a human donor in good health. The specimen sequenced was T cells isolated from PBMCs. J is TRBJ1-4 and V is TRBV6-6, with D possibly TRBD1 on 6 matching bases. The CDR3 DNA is TGTGCCAGCAGTTACGGTCAGGGGACTGAAAAACTGTTTTTT. Its protein product is CASSYGQGTEKLFF.